This T cell receptor beta chain emerged from a study of molecular identifiers for immune sequencing clone quantification. Overall study context: With replicates, the RNA of about 19,000 or 110,000 naive CD8 cells was split five ways and four were sequenced. Study findings and constraints: Over 99% of effector molecules, yet under 1% of naive-cell molecules, were held by clones above 20 RNA copies.

CD8+CD4-CCR7+CD45RA+ cells were sorted as naive CD8 T cells. Previously published methods and listed TCR primers were used for the bulk TCR libraries. TCRdb redid the calling of the PCR reads with MiXCR, one entry per CDR3 protein. Of about 86,000 distinct CDR3 sequences in the sample, about 23% were seen once. This clonotype was observed many times. Its antigen is unknown. The sample taken for sequencing was naive CD8+ T cells from blood, with Jurkat cell RNA spiked in. Documented subset: FACS-sorted CD8+CD4-CCR7+CD45RA+ naive T cells. This clonotype was obtained from a human donor in good health. Some libraries in this study had Jurkat cell RNA spiked in.

CDR3 residues: CSVVRADTQYF. CDR3 in DNA: TGCAGCGTTGTCAGGGCAGATACGCAGTATTTT. This chain uses TRBV29-1 with TRBJ2-3; possibly TRBD1 for D (5 bases). With 4 bases removed from V and 4 bases from J, the gap between germline ends came to 6 bases. CDR1 is SQVTM, CDR2 ANQGSEA, per germline. The CDR3 extends over 11 amino acids.